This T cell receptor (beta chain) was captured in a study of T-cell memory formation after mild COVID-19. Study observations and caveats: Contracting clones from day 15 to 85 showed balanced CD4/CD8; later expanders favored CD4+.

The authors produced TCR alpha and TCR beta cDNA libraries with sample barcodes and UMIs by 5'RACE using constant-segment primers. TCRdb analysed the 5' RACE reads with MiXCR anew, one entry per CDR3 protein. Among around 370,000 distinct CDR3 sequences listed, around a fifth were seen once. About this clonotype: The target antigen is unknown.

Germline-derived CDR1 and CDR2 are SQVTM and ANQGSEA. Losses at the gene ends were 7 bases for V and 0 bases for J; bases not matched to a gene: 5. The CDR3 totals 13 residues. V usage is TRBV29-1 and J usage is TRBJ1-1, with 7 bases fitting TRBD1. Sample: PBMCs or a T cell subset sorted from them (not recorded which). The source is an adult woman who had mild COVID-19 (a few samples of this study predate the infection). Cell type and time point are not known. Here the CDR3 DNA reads TGCAGCGCCCAGACAGGGCTGAACACTGAAGCTTTCTTT. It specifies CSAQTGLNTEAFF. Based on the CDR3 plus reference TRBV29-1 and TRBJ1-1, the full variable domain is SAVISQKPSRDICQRGTSLTIQCQVDSQVTMMFWYRQQPGQSLTLIATANQGSEATYESGFVIDKFPISRPNLTFSTLTVSNMSPEDSSIYLCSAQTGLNTEAFFGQGTRLTVV.